This T cell receptor (beta chain) was sequenced in a study of T cells in localized non-small cell lung cancer. About this clone: Its cognate antigen is unknown.

The germline V gene has CDR1 SNHLY and CDR2 FYNNEI. The V gene lost 7 bases and the J gene lost 0 bases, with 11 bases spanning the gap. This CDR3 spans 14 amino acids. Whole-study findings and limits: Detection in adjacent lung was observed for a median around 55 of the top 100 tumor clones. Analysis by sequencing included only one tumor region, so heterogeneity remains possible.

TCRdb's copy holds only in-frame clones and misses some; the assay was immunoSEQ multiplex PCR. The sample shows approximately 31,000 clones, over 65% of them seen only once. The chain carries TRBV2 and TRBJ2-3; D is possibly TRBD1 (6 bases). The sequence was obtained from a male donor aged 60 or older with stage II squamous cell lung carcinoma. Here the sequenced sample was peripheral blood, taken before any cancer treatment. The CDR3 here is CASKRTVSTDTQYF. The CDR3 DNA sequence: TGTGCCAGCAAGAGGACAGTTAGCACAGATACGCAGTATTTT.